This T cell receptor (beta chain) emerged from a study of cytomegalovirus exposure and HLA in healthy donors. 13 Jbeta primers and 60 Vbeta primers were used for the PCR. This table comes from immunoSEQ multiplex PCR, and its TCRdb copy is limited to in-frame clones, with some not included. There are fewer than 250,000 clones in the sample; 60% to 85% occur only once, and around a sixth lies in the top ten. The CDR3 contains 16 residues. CDR1 LNHNV and CDR2 YYDKDF come from the germline V gene (reference sequence). V was shortened by 0 bases and J by 1 base, with 11 bases between the two germline ends.

The material sequenced was PBMCs. V and J are TRBV15 and TRBJ2-3; D is uncertain. The origin of this receptor is a middle-aged man in good health and CMV-seronegative. CDR3 sequence (DNA): TGTGCCACCAGCAGAGATCCGTTCCCCGGCACAGATACGCAGTATTTT. It specifies CATSRDPFPGTDTQYF.